This T cell receptor (beta chain) originates from a study of OX40 agonist ivuxolimab in advanced cancers. The assay was immunoSEQ multiplex PCR, and TCRdb's table has in-frame clones only and misses some. The sample shows 65,000 to 95,000 clones, approximately 85% of them seen only once. Germline assignment: CDR1 KGHSH and CDR2 LQKENI. The CDR3 contains 16 residues. The junction had 9 bases not matched to a gene; V was cut back by 5 bases and J by 0 bases. The chain employs TRBV18 and TRBJ2-7, with 8 positions matching TRBD1. This specimen was CD4+ or CD8+ T cells sorted from blood, taken in a trial of the OX40 agonist ivuxolimab. The clonotype comes from an adult with an advanced solid tumor such as melanoma, head and neck, liver or kidney cancer. The DNA for the CDR3 is TGTGCCAGCTCAGCCTACAGGGGGGTCCCCTCCTACGAGCAGTACTTC. Protein: CASSAYRGVPSYEQYF.